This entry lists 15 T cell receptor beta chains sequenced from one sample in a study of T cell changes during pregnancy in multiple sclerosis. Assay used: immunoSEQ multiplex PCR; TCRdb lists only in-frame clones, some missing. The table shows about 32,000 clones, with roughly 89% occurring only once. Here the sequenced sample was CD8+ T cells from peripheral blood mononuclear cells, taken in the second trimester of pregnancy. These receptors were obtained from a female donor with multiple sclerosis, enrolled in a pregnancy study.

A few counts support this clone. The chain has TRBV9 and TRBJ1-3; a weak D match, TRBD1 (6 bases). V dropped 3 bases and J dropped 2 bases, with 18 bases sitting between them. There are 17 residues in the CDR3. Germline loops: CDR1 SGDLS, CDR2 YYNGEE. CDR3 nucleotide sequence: TGTGCCAGCAGCGCGTCGATTACAGGGTCCGCTGGAAACACCATATATTTT. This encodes CASSASITGSAGNTIYF.

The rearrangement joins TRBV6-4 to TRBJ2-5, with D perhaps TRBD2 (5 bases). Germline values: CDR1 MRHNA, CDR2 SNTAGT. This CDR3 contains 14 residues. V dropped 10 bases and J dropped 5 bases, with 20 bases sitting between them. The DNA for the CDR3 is TGTGCCAACCACTATTGTCCCGGGGATGAGACCCAGTACTTC. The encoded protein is CANHYCPGDETQYF.

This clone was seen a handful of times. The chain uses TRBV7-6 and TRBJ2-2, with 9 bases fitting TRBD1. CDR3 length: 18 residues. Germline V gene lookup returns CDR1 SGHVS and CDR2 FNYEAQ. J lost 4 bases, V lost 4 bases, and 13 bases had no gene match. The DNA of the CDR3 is TGTGCCAGCAGCTGGATCTCGAACAGGGGGCAACGCACCGGGGAGCTGTTTTTT. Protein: CASSWISNRGQRTGELFF.

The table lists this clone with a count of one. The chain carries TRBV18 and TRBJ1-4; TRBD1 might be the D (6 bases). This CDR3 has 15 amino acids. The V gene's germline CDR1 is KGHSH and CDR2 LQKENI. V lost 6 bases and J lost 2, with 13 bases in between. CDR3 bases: TGTGCCAGCTCGCATAACAGGGTCACTAATGAAAAACTGTTTTTT. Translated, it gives CASSHNRVTNEKLFF. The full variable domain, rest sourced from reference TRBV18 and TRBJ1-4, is NAGVMQNPRHLVRRRGQEARLRCSPMKGHSHVYWYRQLPEEGLKFMVYLQKENIIDESGMPKERFSAEFPKEGPSILRIQQVVRGDSAAYFCASSHNRVTNEKLFFGSGTQLSVL.

The CDR3 DNA sequence: TGCGCCAGCAGAGACAGATACAATGAGCAGTTCTTC. Its protein product is CASRDRYNEQFF. V gene TRBV5-1 combines with J gene TRBJ2-1; TRBD1 is a possible D gene (5 bases). Looked up from germline, CDR1 is SGHRS and CDR2 is YFSETQ. The CDR3 contains 12 residues. V dropped 5 bases and J dropped 4 bases, with 7 bases sitting between them.

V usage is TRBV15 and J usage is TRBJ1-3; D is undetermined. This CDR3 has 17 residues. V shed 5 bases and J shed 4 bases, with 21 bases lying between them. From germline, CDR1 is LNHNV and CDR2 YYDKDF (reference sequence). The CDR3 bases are TGTGCCACCAGCCGTTCAGGTTCCCTGTCTTCCGGAAACACCATATATTTT. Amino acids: CATSRSGSLSSGNTIYF.

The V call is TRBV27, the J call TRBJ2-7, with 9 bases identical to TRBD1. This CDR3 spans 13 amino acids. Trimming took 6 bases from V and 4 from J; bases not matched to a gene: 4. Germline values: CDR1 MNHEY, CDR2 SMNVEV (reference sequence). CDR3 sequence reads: CASSPGQGYEQYF. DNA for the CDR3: TGTGCCAGCAGCCCGGGACAGGGTTACGAGCAGTACTTC.

The CDR3 spells CASSSFQGYEQYF. CDR3 sequence (DNA): TGTGCCAGCAGTTCATTTCAGGGGTACGAGCAGTACTTC. The chain has TRBV6-5 and TRBJ2-7, with D maybe TRBD1 (6 bases). V was trimmed by 4 bases and J by 4 bases, leaving 11 bases between them. This CDR3 contains 13 residues. CDR1 MNHEY and CDR2 SVGAGI come from the germline V gene.

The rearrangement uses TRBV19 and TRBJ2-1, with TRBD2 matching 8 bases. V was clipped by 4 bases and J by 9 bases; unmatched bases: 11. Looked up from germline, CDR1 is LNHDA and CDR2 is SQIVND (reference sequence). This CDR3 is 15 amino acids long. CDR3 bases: TGTGCCAGTAGTACTGCGGGAGGCCATAGGGGTGAGCAGTTCTTC. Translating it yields CASSTAGGHRGEQFF.

CDR3 in amino acids: CATSKRTGANYGYTF. In DNA form, the CDR3 reads TGTGCCACCAGCAAGAGGACAGGAGCTAACTATGGCTACACCTTC. The chain has TRBV15 and TRBJ1-2; 7 bases match TRBD1. Losses at the gene ends were 4 bases for V and 0 bases for J; bases not matched to a gene: 5. CDR1 is LNHNV and CDR2 is YYDKDF in the germline V gene (reference sequence). The length of the CDR3 is 15 residues.

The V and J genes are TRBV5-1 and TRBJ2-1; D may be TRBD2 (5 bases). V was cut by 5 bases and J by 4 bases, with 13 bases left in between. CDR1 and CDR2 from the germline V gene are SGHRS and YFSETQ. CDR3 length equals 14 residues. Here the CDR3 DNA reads TGCGCCAGCAGAGGTGAGCCGGGGTACAATGAGCAGTTCTTC. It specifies CASRGEPGYNEQFF.

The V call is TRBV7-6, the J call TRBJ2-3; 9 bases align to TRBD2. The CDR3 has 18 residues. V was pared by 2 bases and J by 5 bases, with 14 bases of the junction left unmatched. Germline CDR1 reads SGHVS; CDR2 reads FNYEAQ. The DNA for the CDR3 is TGTGCCAGCAGCTTAAGCGGCGGGAGGGCCTTTGTTGTAGATACGCAGTATTTT. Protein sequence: CASSLSGGRAFVVDTQYF.

The CDR3 protein is CASSEDYTGELFF. The CDR3 DNA reads as TGTGCCAGCAGCGAGGACTATACCGGGGAGCTGTTTTTT. This sequence joins TRBV9 and TRBJ2-2; the D gene is possibly TRBD2 (6 bases). V lost 3 bases to trimming and J lost 5 bases, with 8 bases between them. Germline CDR1 is SGDLS and CDR2 is YYNGEE. The CDR3 runs to 13 residues.

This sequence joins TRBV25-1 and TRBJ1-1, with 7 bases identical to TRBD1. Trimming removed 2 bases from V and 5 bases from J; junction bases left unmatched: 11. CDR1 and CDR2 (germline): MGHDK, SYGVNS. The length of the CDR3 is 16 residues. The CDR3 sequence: CASSEKDRPTGTEAFF. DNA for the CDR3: TGTGCCAGCAGTGAAAAGGACAGGCCAACGGGGACTGAAGCTTTCTTT.

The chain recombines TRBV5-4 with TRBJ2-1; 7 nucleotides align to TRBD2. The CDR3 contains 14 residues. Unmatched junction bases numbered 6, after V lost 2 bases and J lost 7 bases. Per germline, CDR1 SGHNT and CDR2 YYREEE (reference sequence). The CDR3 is CASSFGQGGNEQFF. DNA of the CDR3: TGTGCCAGCAGCTTTGGCCAGGGAGGGAATGAGCAGTTCTTC.